A selection of T cell receptor beta chains follows, all from one sample in a study of blood T cells in healthy people across ages. TCRdb redid the calling of the 5' RACE reads with MiXCR, one entry per CDR3 protein. The sample carries about 780,000 distinct CDR3 sequences, around 45% recorded once. The sequencing sample was made of blood. Receptor source: an older man in good health. CDR3s include the opening cysteine and the closing phenylalanine or tryptophan. A D gene is named only where the DNA matches it firmly. The size entry is marked missing in some rows and otherwise reads once, few, many or a size class.

>TRBJ2-3|few|TRBD2|TRBV6-5
TGTGCCAGCAGGCTAGCGGGAACCACAGATACGCAGTATTTT
CASRLAGTTDTQYF
>TRBJ2-5|NA|TRBD1|TRBV29-1
TGCAGCGGGGGAGGGACAGGGGGCAGTGAGACCCAGTACTTC
CSGGGTGGSETQYF
>TRBJ1-5|few|TRBD1|TRBV20-1
TGCAGTGCTACGACAGGGAATGGCAATCAGCCCCAGCATTTT
CSATTGNGNQPQHF
>TRBJ2-7|NA|TRBD2|TRBV3-1
TGTGCCAGCAGCCAAGGACTGGGACTAGCGACAGGGCAGTACTTC
CASSQGLGLATGQYF
>TRBJ2-3|NA|NA|TRBV15
TGTGCCACCACGGGGAGCACAGATACGCAGTATTTT
CATTGSTDTQYF
>TRBJ2-1|NA|TRBD2|TRBV7-2
TGTGCCAGCAGCTTTACTAGCGGGAGAGAGAATGAGCAGTTCTTC
CASSFTSGRENEQFF
>TRBJ2-7|NA|TRBD1|TRBV5-1
TGCGCCAGCAGCTTGGAACAGGGGCTCTACGAGCAGTACTTC
CASSLEQGLYEQYF
>TRBJ2-1|few|TRBD1|TRBV3-1
TGTGCCAGCAGCCAAAACCGGACAGGGGGCTACAATGAGCAGTTCTTC
CASSQNRTGGYNEQFF
>TRBJ2-3|once|NA|TRBV25-1
TGTGCCAGCAGTGAATTGGGAGTACGAGATACGCGGTATTTT
CASSELGVRDTRYF
>TRBJ2-4|NA|NA|TRBV7-2
TGTGCCAGCAGCTTAGCCCCCGGCATTCAGTACTTC
CASSLAPGIQYF
>TRBJ2-5|NA|TRBD2|TRBV4-2
TGTGCCAGCTGCGACGTGGCGGGAGTAGGGGAGACCCAGTACTTC
CASCDVAGVGETQYF
>TRBJ2-2|few|NA|TRBV5-1
TGCGCCAGCAGCTTCGAGGTCACCGGGGAGCTGTTTTTT
CASSFEVTGELFF
>TRBJ2-1|many|NA|TRBV7-2
TGTGCCAGCAGCATTAGCGTCTCCTCCTACAATGAGCAGTTCTTC
CASSISVSSYNEQFF
>TRBJ2-1|NA|TRBD2|TRBV6-4
TGTGCCAGCAGCGGCGGACTAGCGGGGGGGCACGAGCAGTTCTTC
CASSGGLAGGHEQFF
>TRBJ2-2|few|NA|TRBV4-2
TGTGCCAGTGAAGCTGCGGCCCCGAACACCGGGGAGCTGTTTTTT
CASEAAAPNTGELFF
>TRBJ2-7|many|TRBD2|TRBV5-1
TGCGCCAGCAGCTTGGCTAGCGGATACTCCTACGAGCAGTACTTC
CASSLASGYSYEQYF
>TRBJ2-7|few|TRBD2|TRBV12-3/TRBV12-4
TGTGCCAGCAAGTTGACTAGCGGCTCCTACGAGCAGTACTTC
CASKLTSGSYEQYF
>TRBJ2-1|NA|NA|TRBV4-1
TGCGCCAGCAGCCAGGGACCGGGACGAGCGCAGTTCTTC
CASSQGPGRAQFF
>TRBJ1-5|once|NA|TRBV29-1
TGCAGCGCCAAGACGGGTTGGGGCAATCAGCCCCAGCATTTT
CSAKTGWGNQPQHF
>TRBJ2-7|few|NA|TRBV28
TGTGCCAGCGGACCAACCTACGAGCAGTACTTC
CASGPTYEQYF
>TRBJ2-3|once|TRBD2|TRBV18
TGTGCCAGCTCACCAAAGTGGCGGGGGTCGGACACAGATACGCAGTATTTT
CASSPKWRGSDTDTQYF
>TRBJ2-3|once|NA|TRBV29-1
TGCAGCGTTGAGCCGTCTAGCACAGATACGCTGTATTTT
CSVEPSSTDTLYF
>TRBJ2-4|once|NA|TRBV5-1
TGCGCCAGCAGCTTGGTGGAGGGGAGAAACATTCAGTACTTC
CASSLVEGRNIQYF
>TRBJ2-5|few|NA|TRBV5-1
TGCGCCAGCAGCTTGGTGGCAACCGAAGAGGCCCAGTACTTC
CASSLVATEEAQYF
>TRBJ2-5|NA|NA|TRBV20-1
TGCAGTGCTAGTGAGGGGGGCGTAGAGACCCAGTACTTC
CSASEGGVETQYF
>TRBJ2-1|many|TRBD2|TRBV20-1
TGCAGTGCTAGAGATGAGGAGGGTCGGGCTAGCGGGAGGGCCTTTGAGCAGTTCTTC
CSARDEEGRASGRAFEQFF
>TRBJ2-3|NA|NA|TRBV4-1
TGCGCCAGCAGCAACAACCAACTGCAGGCCGGCACAGATACGCAGTATTTT
CASSNNQLQAGTDTQYF
>TRBJ2-5|NA|TRBD2|TRBV7-2
TGTACCAGCCGACTAGCGGGGCTCCAAGAGACCCAGTACTTC
CTSRLAGLQETQYF
>TRBJ2-1|few|NA|TRBV24-1
TGTGCCACCAGTGGTGCAGCCTCCTACAATGAGCAGTTCTTC
CATSGAASYNEQFF
>TRBJ1-4|NA|TRBD1|TRBV10-3
TGTGCCATCAGCCCGGACAGGGGGGCCTTGGATGAAAAACTGTTTTTT
CAISPDRGALDEKLFF
>TRBJ2-5|many|NA|TRBV6-2/TRBV6-3
TGTGCCAGCAGTTACAGCACCCTCCTAAAAGAGACCCAGTACTTC
CASSYSTLLKETQYF
>TRBJ2-7|NA|NA|TRBV20-1
TGCAGTGGTAGAGCGAGTCAGGGGAACTCTTACGAGCAGTACTTC
CSGRASQGNSYEQYF
>TRBJ2-1|NA|TRBD1|TRBV28
TGTGCCAGCAGTTCCCTGGACAGGAGCTCCTACAATGAGCAGTTCTTC
CASSSLDRSSYNEQFF
>TRBJ1-1|few|TRBD1|TRBV24-1
TGTGCCACCAGTGGACAGGGGGCGAACACTGAAGCTTTCTTT
CATSGQGANTEAFF
>TRBJ2-1|NA|NA|TRBV20-1
TGCAGTGCTAGCGGGGTTAGCTCCTACAATGAGCAGTTCTTC
CSASGVSSYNEQFF
>TRBJ2-4|NA|TRBD1|TRBV5-1
TGCGCCAGCAGCGGGTGGGGACAGGAGGACATTCAGTACTTC
CASSGWGQEDIQYF
>TRBJ2-7|NA|NA|TRBV6-2/TRBV6-3
TGTGCCAGCAGAAAAGGGGCATTCATCTCCTACGAGCAGTACTTC
CASRKGAFISYEQYF
>TRBJ2-7|NA|TRBD1|TRBV18
TGTGCCAGCATGGGGGACAGACGGGAGCAGTACTTC
CASMGDRREQYF
>TRBJ2-5|NA|NA|TRBV6-6
TGTGCCAGCAGTGGGACCCAGCAGTACTTC
CASSGTQQYF
>TRBJ2-7|few|NA|TRBV20-1
TGCAGTGCTAGAGATCACGGGTCCGTTCGGGAGCAGTACTTC
CSARDHGSVREQYF
>TRBJ2-1|NA|NA|TRBV20-1
TGCAGTGCTAGTCGTCGGGGCCACGACAATGAGCAGTTCTTC
CSASRRGHDNEQFF
>TRBJ2-5|few|TRBD2|TRBV19
TGTGCCAGTAGTACCGGGACTAGCGGTGAGCAAGAGACCCAGTACTTC
CASSTGTSGEQETQYF
>TRBJ2-7|NA|NA|TRBV20-1
TGCAGTGCTAGAGATAACGTACCGGGACCTTCCTACGAGCAGTACTTC
CSARDNVPGPSYEQYF
>TRBJ2-1|NA|NA|TRBV7-9
TGTGCCAGCGGTAACGGTCTGGACAATGAGCAGTTCTTC
CASGNGLDNEQFF
>TRBJ2-2|NA|NA|TRBV30
TGTGCCTGGAGAAAAGCCGCGGGCACCGGGGAGCTGTTTTTT
CAWRKAAGTGELFF
>TRBJ1-1|many|NA|TRBV29-1
TGCAGCGCACACTCTAACACTGAAGCTTTCTTT
CSAHSNTEAFF
>TRBJ2-3|few|NA|TRBV10-3
TGTGCCATCAGTGAGGTTGCTATGGAGGAGAGCACAGATACGCAGTATTTT
CAISEVAMEESTDTQYF
>TRBJ2-1|NA|NA|TRBV4-1
TGCGCCAGCAGCCCAGGGCTTAGGAGCCGGGTTTACAATGAGCAGTTCTTC
CASSPGLRSRVYNEQFF
>TRBJ2-1|few|NA|TRBV25-1
TGTGCCAGCAGTGGGTTCAAAGGGGGGTACAATGGGCAGTTCTTC
CASSGFKGGYNGQFF
>TRBJ2-3|NA|TRBD2|TRBV30
TGTGCCTGGAGCGATTTAGCGGGAGACCAAGATACGCAGTATTTT
CAWSDLAGDQDTQYF
>TRBJ2-3|few|NA|TRBV20-1
TGCAGTGCTAGTCCCGGCGGACGCACAGATACGCAGTATTTT
CSASPGGRTDTQYF
>TRBJ1-5|NA|NA|TRBV12-3/TRBV12-4
TGTGCCAGCAGTTTCGGACAGTTTAGCAATCAGCCCCAGCATTTT
CASSFGQFSNQPQHF
>TRBJ2-1|few|TRBD1|TRBV12-3/TRBV12-4
TGTGCCAGCACCGACCGGGACAGGGTGTATGAGCAGTTCTTC
CASTDRDRVYEQFF
>TRBJ1-2|few|TRBD1|TRBV6-5
TGTGCCAGCAGTTCCCTTTGGACAGGGAGTGGTGGCTACACCTTC
CASSSLWTGSGGYTF
>TRBJ2-1|once|NA|TRBV5-1
TGCGCCAGCAGCTTGACTGCCGCGCGGAACAATGAGCAGTTCTTC
CASSLTAARNNEQFF
>TRBJ2-5|few|TRBD2|TRBV5-6
TGTGCCAGCAGTTCCCCGGAACTAGCGGGGGGCCAGTACTTC
CASSSPELAGGQYF
>TRBJ2-7|NA|NA|TRBV7-2
TGTGCCAGCAGTGACAGTCCTAGCTCCTACGAGCAGTACTTC
CASSDSPSSYEQYF